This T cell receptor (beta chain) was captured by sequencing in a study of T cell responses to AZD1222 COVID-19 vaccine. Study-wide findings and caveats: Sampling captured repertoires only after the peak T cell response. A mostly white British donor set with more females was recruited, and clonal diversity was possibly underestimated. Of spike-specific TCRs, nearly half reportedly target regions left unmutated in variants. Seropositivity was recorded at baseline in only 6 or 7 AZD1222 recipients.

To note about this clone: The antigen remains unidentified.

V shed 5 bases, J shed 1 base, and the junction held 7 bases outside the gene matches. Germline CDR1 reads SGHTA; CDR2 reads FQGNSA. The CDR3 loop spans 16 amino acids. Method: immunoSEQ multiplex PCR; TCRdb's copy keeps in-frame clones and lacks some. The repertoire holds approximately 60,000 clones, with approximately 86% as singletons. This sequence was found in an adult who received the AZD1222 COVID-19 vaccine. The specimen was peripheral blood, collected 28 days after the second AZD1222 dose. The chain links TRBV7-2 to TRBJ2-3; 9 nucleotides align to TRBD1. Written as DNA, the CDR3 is TGTGCCAGCAGCCGTCGGAGGACAGGGGGCACAGATACGCAGTATTTT. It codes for CASSRRRTGGTDTQYF.